This TCR beta chain is from a study of T-cell memory formation after mild COVID-19. The V end was cut by 1 base, the J end by 1 base, with 9 bases between. The CDR3 is made up of 15 amino acids. CDR1 is SGHNT and CDR2 is YYREEE in the germline V gene (reference sequence). TCRdb redid the calling of the 5' RACE reads with MiXCR, one entry per CDR3 protein. Counted here are a few hundred thousand distinct CDR3 sequences, approximately 9% occurring once; the ten biggest clones make up 22%. This receptor was obtained from a man aged 18 to 35 who had mild COVID-19 (a few samples of this study predate the infection). Cell type and time point are not known. The sequencing input was PBMCs or a T cell subset sorted from them (not recorded which). J is TRBJ1-3 and V is TRBV5-4; no reliable D call. CDR3: CASSLWEGSGNTIYF. As DNA, the CDR3 is TGTGCCAGCAGCTTGTGGGAAGGGTCTGGAAACACCATATATTTT.